This TCR beta chain is from a study of blood T cells in healthy people across ages. Regarding the study as a whole: A roughly linear age-dependent decrease characterized TCR beta diversity per million T cells.

Total RNA was isolated from each sample in quantities of at least 5.5 micrograms. The second PCR ran roughly 7 to 12 cycles with a sample-barcoded 5' primer and J-beta primers. From the 5' RACE reads, TCRdb called clonotypes with MiXCR, one entry per CDR3 protein. In the table there are nearly 800,000 distinct CDR3 sequences, 20% to 30% of which are singletons. Concerning this clonotype: What it binds is not known.

V shed 2 bases, J shed 2 bases, and the junction held 4 bases outside the gene matches. This CDR3 region has 16 residues. Germline V gene lookup returns CDR1 SNHLY and CDR2 FYNNEI. These same data were also listed under a study on T cells of mothers and their children. That investigation notes: All RNA that had been extracted was used for cDNA synthesis at about 1.5 ug per 15 ul. Overlap ran slightly, non-significantly higher for related than unrelated mother-child pairs.

The sequencing sample was made of blood. This TCR was sampled from a boy between 10 and 17 years old in good health. The chain employs TRBV2 and TRBJ2-3; 10 bases agree with TRBD2. The CDR3, as DNA: TGTGCCAGCAGTGAAACTAGCGGGACGTACACAGATACGCAGTATTTT. Translating it yields CASSETSGTYTDTQYF.